A single sample is the source of the 17 T cell receptor beta chains below, sequenced in a study of T-cell memory formation after mild COVID-19. TCRdb re-called the 5' RACE reads through MiXCR, storing one row per CDR3 protein. Of about 250,000 distinct CDR3 sequences listed, less than 20% are singletons. Material for sequencing was PBMCs or a T cell subset sorted from them (not recorded which). These receptors were collected from a man in his late teens or twenties who had mild COVID-19 (a few samples of this study predate the infection). Cell type and time point are not known.

This clonotype is a singleton in its sample. The chain uses TRBV20-1 and TRBJ2-7; maybe TRBD1 (6 bases). This CDR3 has 12 amino acids. Germline V lookup: CDR1 DFQATT, CDR2 SNEGSKA (reference sequence). The CDR3 nucleotides are TGCAGCGTCATACTCAGGGGCTACGAGCAGTACGTC. Translation: CSVILRGYEQYV.

This clonotype was found a few times. J is TRBJ2-3 and V is TRBV10-1, with TRBD2 as a possible D gene (6 bases). From germline, CDR1 is WNHNN and CDR2 SYGVQD (reference sequence). The CDR3 contains 15 residues. V dropped 5 bases and J dropped 0 bases, with 12 bases sitting between them. The CDR3 DNA reads as TGCGCCAGCAGTACCGGGACTTCTAGCACAGATACGCAGTATTTT. This codes for CASSTGTSSTDTQYF.

The chain has TRBV29-1 and TRBJ1-2; unclear D gene. The germline V gene encodes CDR1 SQVTM and CDR2 ANQGSEA. The germline V and J ends were trimmed by 2 bases and 7 bases, with 20 bases remaining between them. The CDR3 is 15 residues long. CDR3 sequence: CSVEPSLDGRGGYTF. CDR3 bases: TGCAGCGTTGAACCCTCTCTGGACGGGCGCGGTGGCTACACCTTC.

The table lists this clonotype with many counts. The chain links TRBV29-1 to TRBJ2-5, with no clear D. V shed 4 bases and J shed 2 bases, with 5 bases lying between them. The CDR3 extends over 11 amino acids. Germline CDR1 and CDR2: SQVTM and ANQGSEA. The CDR3 here is CSVGLQETQYF. The CDR3 bases are TGCAGCGTTGGTCTACAAGAGACCCAGTACTTC.

This clonotype has more than one count but fewer than ten. The genes are TRBV4-3 and TRBJ2-3; D gene ambiguous. Germline V gene data show CDR1 as LGHNA and CDR2 as YSLEER. This CDR3 contains 16 residues. V was pared by 1 base and J by 1 base, with 12 bases between. Written as DNA, the CDR3 is TGCGCCAGCAGCCAAGGAAACCCGACCGGCACAGATACGCAGTATTTT. Its protein is CASSQGNPTGTDTQYF.

The chain combines TRBV4-2 with TRBJ2-4; 7 bases line up with TRBD2. Trimming cost V 0 bases and J 3 bases; bases outside gene matches: 11. The germline V gene encodes CDR1 LGHNA and CDR2 YNFKEQ. This CDR3 comprises 18 residues. The CDR3 reads CASSQERLGGDYKNIQYF. Here the CDR3 DNA reads TGTGCCAGCAGCCAAGAAAGGTTGGGCGGGGACTACAAAAACATTCAGTACTTC.

V gene TRBV7-9 combines with J gene TRBJ1-2, with a weak D call TRBD1 (5 bases). Germline assignment: CDR1 SEHNR and CDR2 FQNEAQ (reference sequence). The CDR3 contains 17 residues. V was clipped by 4 bases and J by 1 base, with 19 bases between them. DNA of the CDR3: TGTGCCAGCAGCTCAAGTGGGGCGGGATTACTTAACTATGGCTACACCTTC. It encodes CASSSSGAGLLNYGYTF.

There are a few counts of this clonotype. The chain links TRBV10-3 to TRBJ2-7; D may be TRBD1 (5 bases). The ends were cut back, 3 bases at V and 3 bases at J, with 12 bases in the middle. The CDR3 covers 14 residues. Germline V gives CDR1 ENHRY, CDR2 SYGVKD. CDR3 sequence reads: CAISEPGFDYEQYF. The CDR3 DNA is TGTGCCATCAGTGAACCAGGGTTTGACTACGAGCAGTACTTC.

In its sample, this clonotype was seen a few times. V gene TRBV7-2 combines with J gene TRBJ1-1; D might be TRBD1 (5 bases). CDR3 length: 14 amino acids. Between the trimmed V and J ends, which lost 5 bases and 1 base, there was a span of 11 bases. Germline V lookup: CDR1 SGHTA, CDR2 FQGNSA. DNA of the CDR3: TGTGCCAGCAGCGCGGGACCCCCGAACACTGAAGCTTTCTTT. It is translated as CASSAGPPNTEAFF. Drawing the rest from reference TRBV7-2 and TRBJ1-1, the complete variable domain is GAGVSQSPSNKVTEKGKDVELRCDPISGHTALYWYRQSLGQGLEFLIYFQGNSAPDKSGLPSDRFSAERTGGSVSTLTIQRTQQEDSAVYLCASSAGPPNTEAFFGQGTRLTVV.

V gene TRBV12-3 or TRBV12-4 combines with J gene TRBJ1-4; D gene unclear. The CDR3 spans 15 residues. The V and J ends lost 5 bases and 8 bases respectively, with 18 bases between them. CDR3 region: CASSPKDRSWEKLFF. The CDR3 DNA is TGTGCCAGCAGTCCCAAGGACCGGTCTTGGGAAAAACTGTTTTTT.

The rearrangement joins TRBV7-2 to TRBJ1-6, with 7 bases fitting TRBD1. The CDR3 has 15 residues. V lost 6 bases and J lost 5; bases outside the gene matches: 7. In germline, CDR1 is SGHTA, CDR2 FQGNSA. This CDR3 is CASSRPGQNNSPLHF. Written as DNA, the CDR3 is TGTGCCAGCAGTCGACCGGGACAGAATAATTCACCCCTCCACTTT.

The CDR3 sequence is CASSLGGTLIYEQYF. CDR3 DNA: TGTGCCAGCAGTTTGGGCGGAACCCTGATCTACGAGCAGTACTTC. The chain joins TRBV6-2 or TRBV6-3 to TRBJ2-7; no clear D. The CDR3 runs to 15 residues. The germline V and J ends were trimmed by 4 bases and 3 bases, with 16 bases remaining between them. The germline V gene encodes CDR1 MNHEY and CDR2 SVGEGT.

The V and J genes are TRBV4-2 and TRBJ1-5, with no clear D. Trimming took off 3 bases at V and 0 bases at J, with 12 bases between the two ends. Germline V CDR1 and CDR2: LGHNA, YNFKEQ. The CDR3 consists of 16 residues. For the CDR3, the DNA is TGTGCCAGCAGCCAGGAAGCAGGCAATAGCAATCAGCCCCAGCATTTT. This encodes CASSQEAGNSNQPQHF.

This clonotype was detected ten times or more. The genes are TRBV5-1 and TRBJ1-1; the D is unclear. V lost 1 base and J lost 0, with 10 bases in between. The germline V gene has CDR1 SGHRS and CDR2 YFSETQ. CDR3 length: 15 amino acids. The CDR3 sequence: CASSLTVTMNTEAFF. DNA of the CDR3: TGCGCCAGCAGCTTGACCGTCACGATGAACACTGAAGCTTTCTTT.

This clonotype was detected only a few times. V and J are TRBV27 and TRBJ2-7; D assignment may be TRBD1 or TRBD2 (5 bases each). The CDR3 runs to 12 residues. Germline loops: CDR1 MNHEY, CDR2 SMNVEV (reference sequence). The V end was cut by 6 bases, the J end by 4 bases, with 10 bases between. CDR3 protein: CASSRGEYEQYF. The CDR3 nucleotides read TGTGCCAGCAGCCGGGGCGAGTACGAGCAGTACTTC.

The chain joins TRBV20-1 to TRBJ1-2; D unresolved. Trimming pared 3 bases from V and 0 bases from J, leaving 11 bases between. The CDR3 has 14 amino acids. Per germline, CDR1 DFQATT and CDR2 SNEGSKA (reference sequence). The CDR3 loop reads CSARPQLTNYGYTF. CDR3 DNA: TGCAGTGCTAGGCCACAGCTTACTAACTATGGCTACACCTTC.

This chain joins TRBV5-4 and TRBJ2-5; 9 bases match TRBD1. Germline V lookup: CDR1 SGHNT, CDR2 YYREEE (reference sequence). This CDR3 spans 15 amino acids. V lost 4 bases and J lost 1; bases outside the gene matches: 5. The CDR3 nucleotides are TGTGCCAGCAGCGATTTGGGACAGGGCCAAGAGACCCAGTACTTC. It translates to CASSDLGQGQETQYF. Full variable domain (outside the CDR3, taken from reference TRBV5-4 and TRBJ2-5): ETGVTQSPTHLIKTRGQQVTLRCSSQSGHNTVSWYQQALGQGPQFIFQYYREEENGRGNFPPRFSGLQFPNYSSELNVNALELDDSALYLCASSDLGQGQETQYFGPGTRLLVL.